The TCR beta chain under discussion was sequenced for a study of vaccination effects on CD4 cells after COVID-19. Antigen-specific CD4+ T cell clonotypes were called by their expansion after viral peptide-pool culture in ViraFEST. At the end of nine to ten days of culture, CD4+ T cells were isolated. Either the BNT162b2 or mRNA-1273 vaccine was given to participants in two doses. On days 3 and 7, fresh IL-2 medium replaced half the medium. The method was immunoSEQ multiplex PCR; TCRdb's version includes in-frame clones alone and lacks a portion of them. In the table there are roughly 27,000 clones, roughly 71% of which are singletons. V was pared by 7 bases and J by 2 bases, with 5 bases of the junction left unmatched. This CDR3 has 14 residues. Per the germline V gene, CDR1 is MNHEY and CDR2 is SVGAGI. This clone is termed medium-sized. Its matching antigen is unknown.

The rearrangement uses TRBV6-5 and TRBJ2-7, with 10 bases fitting TRBD1. The source material was CD4+ T cells from PBMCs cultured with HCoV-NL63 spike peptides, sampled after COVID-19 vaccination. This receptor was identified in a human donor who received a COVID-19 vaccine. CDR3 in amino acids: CASTAGQGTYEQYF. DNA for the CDR3: TGTGCCAGCACCGCGGGACAGGGGACCTACGAGCAGTACTTC.